A single TCR beta chain is shown here with its context. This specimen comes from a study of beta chain features in type 1 diabetes. The whole isolated RNA underwent reverse transcription, so sequencing captured expressed TCRB transcripts. The repertoire was sequenced with immunoSEQ multiplex PCR; TCRdb's copy has only in-frame clones and lacks some. The sample records about 450,000 clones, over 9.5% being singletons. This TCR was recovered from a woman younger than 35 in good health. Sample: naive CD4+ T cells from blood.

As DNA, the CDR3 is TGTGCCAGCAGCCAACGCCAAGAGACCCAGTACTTC. Encoded protein: CASSQRQETQYF. The rearrangement links TRBV6-5 to TRBJ2-5; D remains unclear. V shed 6 bases and J shed 1 base, with 6 bases lying between them. This CDR3 has 12 residues. Germline assignment: CDR1 MNHEY and CDR2 SVGAGI.